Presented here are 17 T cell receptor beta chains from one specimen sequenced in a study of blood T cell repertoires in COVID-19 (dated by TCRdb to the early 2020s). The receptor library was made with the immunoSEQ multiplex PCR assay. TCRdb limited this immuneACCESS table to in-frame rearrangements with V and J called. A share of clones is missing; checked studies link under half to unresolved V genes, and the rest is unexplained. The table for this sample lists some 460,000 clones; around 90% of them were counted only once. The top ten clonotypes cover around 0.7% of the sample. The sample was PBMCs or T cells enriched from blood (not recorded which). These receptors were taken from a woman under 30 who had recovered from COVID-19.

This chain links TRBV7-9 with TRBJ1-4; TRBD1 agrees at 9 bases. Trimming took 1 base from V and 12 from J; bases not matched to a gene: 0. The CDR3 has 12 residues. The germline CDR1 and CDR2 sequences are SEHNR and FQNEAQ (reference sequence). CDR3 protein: CASSLGQGELFF. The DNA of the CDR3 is TGTGCCAGCAGCTTAGGACAGGGGGAACTGTTTTTT.

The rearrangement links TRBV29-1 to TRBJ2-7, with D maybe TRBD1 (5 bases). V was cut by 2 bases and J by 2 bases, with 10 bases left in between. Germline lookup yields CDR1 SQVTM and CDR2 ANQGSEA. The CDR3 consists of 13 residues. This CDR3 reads CSVEQGSTYEQYF. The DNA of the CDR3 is TGCAGCGTTGAACAGGGCAGTACCTACGAGCAGTACTTC.

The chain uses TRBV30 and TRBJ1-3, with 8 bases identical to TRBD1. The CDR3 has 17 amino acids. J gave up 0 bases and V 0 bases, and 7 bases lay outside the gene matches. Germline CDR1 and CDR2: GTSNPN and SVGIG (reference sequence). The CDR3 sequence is CAWSVQGGEYSGNTIYF. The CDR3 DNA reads TGTGCCTGGAGTGTACAGGGGGGAGAATACTCTGGAAACACCATATATTTT.

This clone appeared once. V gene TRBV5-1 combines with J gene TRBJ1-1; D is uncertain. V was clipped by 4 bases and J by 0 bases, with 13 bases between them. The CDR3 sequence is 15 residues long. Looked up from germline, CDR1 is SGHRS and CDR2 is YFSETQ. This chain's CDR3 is CASSRINHMNTEAFF. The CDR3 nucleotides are TGCGCCAGCAGCCGTATCAACCACATGAACACTGAAGCTTTCTTT.

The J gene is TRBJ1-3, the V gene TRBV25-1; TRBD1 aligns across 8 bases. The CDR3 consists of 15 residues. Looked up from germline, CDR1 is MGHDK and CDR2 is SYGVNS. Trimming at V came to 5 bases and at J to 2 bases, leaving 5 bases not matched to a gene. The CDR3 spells CASSPADRAGNTIYF. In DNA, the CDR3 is TGTGCCAGCAGTCCCGCGGACAGGGCTGGAAACACCATATATTTT.

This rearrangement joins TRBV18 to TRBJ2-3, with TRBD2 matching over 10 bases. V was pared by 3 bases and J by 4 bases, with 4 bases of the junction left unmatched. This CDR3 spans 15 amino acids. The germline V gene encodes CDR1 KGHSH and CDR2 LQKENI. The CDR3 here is CASSPKRGGADTQYF. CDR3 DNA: TGTGCCAGCTCACCCAAGCGGGGGGGGGCAGATACGCAGTATTTT.

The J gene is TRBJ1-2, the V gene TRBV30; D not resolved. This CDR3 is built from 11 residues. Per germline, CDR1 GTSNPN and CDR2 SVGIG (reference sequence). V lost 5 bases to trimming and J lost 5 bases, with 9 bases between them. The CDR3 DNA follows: TGTGCCTGGTATACGGGGTATGGCTACACCTTC. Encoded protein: CAWYTGYGYTF. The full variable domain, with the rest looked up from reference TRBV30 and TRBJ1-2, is SQTIHQWPATLVQPVGSPLSLECTVEGTSNPNLYWYRQAAGRGLQLLFYSVGIGQISSEVPQNLSASRPQDRQFILSSKKLLLSDSGFYLCAWYTGYGYTFGSGTRLTVV.

The CDR3 region has the DNA TGCGCCAGCAGTCCTCTTAGCGGGGGAGGGGATACGCAGTATTTT. Amino acid sequence: CASSPLSGGGDTQYF. This chain joins TRBV10-2 and TRBJ2-3; 9 bases are shared with TRBD2. Unmatched junction bases numbered 9, after V lost 5 bases and J lost 6 bases. Germline V gene sequence: CDR1 WSHSY, CDR2 SAAADI. This CDR3 comprises 15 residues.

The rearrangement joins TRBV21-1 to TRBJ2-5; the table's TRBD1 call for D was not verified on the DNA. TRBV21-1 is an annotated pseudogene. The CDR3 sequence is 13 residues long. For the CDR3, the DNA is TGTGCCAGCAGCAACCGGACAAAAGAGACCCAGTACTTC. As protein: CASSNRTKETQYF.

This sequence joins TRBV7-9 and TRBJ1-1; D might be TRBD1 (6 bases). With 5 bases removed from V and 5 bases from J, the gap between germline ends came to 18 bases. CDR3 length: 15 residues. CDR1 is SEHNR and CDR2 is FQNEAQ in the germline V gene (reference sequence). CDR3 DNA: TGTGCCAGCAGCCCGAGAATGGGGGCTCGTACTGAAGCTTTCTTT. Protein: CASSPRMGARTEAFF.

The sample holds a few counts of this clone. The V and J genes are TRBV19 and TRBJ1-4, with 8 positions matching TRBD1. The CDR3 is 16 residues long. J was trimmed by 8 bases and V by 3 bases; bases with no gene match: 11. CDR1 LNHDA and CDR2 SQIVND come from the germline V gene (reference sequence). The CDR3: CASSMGLRGLGEKLFF. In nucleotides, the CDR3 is TGTGCCAGTAGTATGGGACTCAGGGGGCTGGGGGAAAAACTGTTTTTT. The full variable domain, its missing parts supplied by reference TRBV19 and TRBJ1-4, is DGGITQSPKYLFRKEGQNVTLSCEQNLNHDAMYWYRQDPGQGLRLIYYSQIVNDFQKGDIAEGYSVSREKKESFPLTVTSAQKNPTAFYLCASSMGLRGLGEKLFFGSGTQLSVL.

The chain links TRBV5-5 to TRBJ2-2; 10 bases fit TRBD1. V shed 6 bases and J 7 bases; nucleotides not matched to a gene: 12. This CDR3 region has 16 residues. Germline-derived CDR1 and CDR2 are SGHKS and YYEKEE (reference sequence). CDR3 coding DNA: TGTGCCAGCACCCCCGAGGGGACAGGGGAGAACGGGGAGCTGTTTTTT. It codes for CASTPEGTGENGELFF.

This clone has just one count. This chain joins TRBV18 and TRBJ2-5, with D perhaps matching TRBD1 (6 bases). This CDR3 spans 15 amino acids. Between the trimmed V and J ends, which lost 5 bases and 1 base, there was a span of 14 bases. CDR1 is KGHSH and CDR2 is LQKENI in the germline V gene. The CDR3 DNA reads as TGTGCCAGCTCATCTAGACAGGCCCCCCAAGAGACCCAGTACTTC. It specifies CASSSRQAPQETQYF.

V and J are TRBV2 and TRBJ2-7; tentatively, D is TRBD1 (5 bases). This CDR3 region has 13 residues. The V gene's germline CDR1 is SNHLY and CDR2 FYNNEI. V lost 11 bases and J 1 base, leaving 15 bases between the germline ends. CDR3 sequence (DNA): TGTGCCGCCAACACAGGCGAGTCCTACGAGCAGTACTTC. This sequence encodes CAANTGESYEQYF. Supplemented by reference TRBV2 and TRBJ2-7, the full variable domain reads EPEVTQTPSHQVTQMGQEVILRCVPISNHLYFYWYRQILGQKVEFLVSFYNNEISEKSEIFDDQFSVERPDGSNFTLKIRSTKLEDSAMYFCAANTGESYEQYFGPGTRLTVT.

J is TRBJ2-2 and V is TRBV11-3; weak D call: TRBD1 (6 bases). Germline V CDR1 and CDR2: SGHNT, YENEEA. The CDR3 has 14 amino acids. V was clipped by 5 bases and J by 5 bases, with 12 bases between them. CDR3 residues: CASSPLTGTGELFF. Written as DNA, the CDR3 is TGTGCCAGCAGCCCGTTAACAGGGACCGGGGAGCTGTTTTTT.

The CDR3, as DNA: TGTGCCAGCAGCCCTACTAGATTATCTGAGCAGTTCTTC. Residues: CASSPTRLSEQFF. The V gene is TRBV3-1 (or the pseudogene TRBV3-2), the J gene TRBJ2-1, with D possibly being TRBD2 (5 bases). Germline V lookup: CDR1 LGHDT, CDR2 YNNKEL (reference sequence). V shed 4 bases and J shed 9 bases, with 13 bases lying between them. The CDR3 is 13 residues long.

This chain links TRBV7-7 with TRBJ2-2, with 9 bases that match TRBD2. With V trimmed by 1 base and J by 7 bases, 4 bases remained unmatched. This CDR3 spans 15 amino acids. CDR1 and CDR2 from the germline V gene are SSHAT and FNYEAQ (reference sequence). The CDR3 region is CASSLVAGDRGELFF. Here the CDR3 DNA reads TGTGCCAGCAGCTTAGTAGCGGGGGACCGCGGGGAGCTGTTTTTT.